One and the same sample provided the 21 T cell receptor beta chains below, sequenced in a study of blood T cells in healthy people across ages. The use of a sample-barcoded 5' primer and a J-beta primer mix characterized a second PCR of roughly 7 to 12 cycles. Each CDR3 protein gets one entry after TCRdb re-called the 5' RACE reads with MiXCR. The sample has roughly 830,000 distinct CDR3 sequences; around 62% are singletons. The sequencing input was blood. The source is a young man in good health.

This clonotype was counted a few times. J is TRBJ2-1 and V is TRBV7-2, with D possibly TRBD1 on 6 matching bases. CDR3 length: 16 amino acids. Germline values: CDR1 SGHTA, CDR2 FQGNSA. V gave up 5 bases and J gave up 4 bases, with 18 bases separating them. Written as DNA, the CDR3 is TGTGCCAGCAGCGTAAACTCGGGACAATCTTACAATGAGCAGTTCTTC. As protein: CASSVNSGQSYNEQFF. The complete variable domain, with remaining parts taken from reference TRBV7-2 and TRBJ2-1, reads GAGVSQSPSNKVTEKGKDVELRCDPISGHTALYWYRQSLGQGLEFLIYFQGNSAPDKSGLPSDRFSAERTGGSVSTLTIQRTQQEDSAVYLCASSVNSGQSYNEQFFGPGTRLTVL.

This clonotype was found a few times. The rearrangement joins TRBV29-1 to TRBJ1-1; weak D call: TRBD1 (5 bases). Germline lookup yields CDR1 SQVTM and CDR2 ANQGSEA. The V end lost 7 bases, the J end lost 8 bases, and 11 bases lay between the germline ends. The CDR3 runs to 10 residues. The chain's CDR3 is CSAGHGEAFF. The CDR3 DNA reads as TGCAGCGCTGGACACGGGGAAGCTTTCTTT.

This chain uses TRBV3-1 with TRBJ2-1; 7 bases are a match to TRBD2. Per the germline V gene, CDR1 is LGHDT and CDR2 is YNNKEL (reference sequence). CDR3 size: 16 residues. The ends lost 1 base at V and 3 bases at J; junction bases unmatched: 6. This chain's CDR3 is CASSQVSSGVYNEQFF. The CDR3 region has the DNA TGTGCCAGCAGCCAAGTATCCAGCGGGGTCTACAATGAGCAGTTCTTC.

A few counts support this clonotype. The chain combines TRBV6-4 with TRBJ1-2, with D possibly TRBD1 on 5 matching bases. CDR1 and CDR2 from the germline V gene are MRHNA and SNTAGT. Trimming stripped 5 bases from V and 1 base from J, with 11 bases between. The CDR3 sequence is 14 residues long. The CDR3 bases are TGTGCCAGCAGTCCGGGACTGAATAACTATGGCTACACCTTC. This translates into CASSPGLNNYGYTF.

The chain joins TRBV7-2 to TRBJ2-4, with 10 positions matching TRBD2. CDR1 SGHTA and CDR2 FQGNSA come from the germline V gene. V gave up 5 bases and J gave up 6 bases; unmatched junction bases: 7. CDR3 length: 15 amino acids. CDR3 bases: TGTGCCAGCAGCGCCCTAGCGGGGGACCGAAACATTCAGTACTTC. Translated: CASSALAGDRNIQYF.

There are a few counts of this clonotype. The rearrangement joins TRBV12-3 or TRBV12-4 to TRBJ2-3; possibly TRBD1 for D (6 bases). V was pared by 6 bases and J by 4 bases, with 14 bases between. This CDR3 contains 14 residues. The CDR3 protein is CASRITGTPDTQYF. CDR3 DNA: TGTGCCAGCAGAATAACAGGGACCCCAGATACGCAGTATTTT.

The CDR3 reads CSARDQRLASSGELFF. CDR3 sequence (DNA): TGCAGTGCTAGAGATCAACGGCTAGCGTCCTCCGGGGAGCTGTTTTTT. The chain carries TRBV20-1 and TRBJ2-2, with D perhaps TRBD2 (6 bases). The germline V gene has CDR1 DFQATT and CDR2 SNEGSKA (reference sequence). Trimming took off 0 bases at V and 6 bases at J, with 17 bases between the two ends. CDR3 size: 16 residues.

The genes are TRBV28 and TRBJ2-7; TRBD1 matches at 8 bases. This CDR3 has 13 residues. V lost 6 bases to trimming and J lost 1 base; unmatched junction nucleotides: 2. Per germline, CDR1 MDHEN and CDR2 SYDVKM. The CDR3 region has the DNA TGTGCCAGCAGACAGGGGGTTTCCTACGAGCAGTACTTC. Its protein product is CASRQGVSYEQYF. The full variable domain, completed using reference TRBV28 and TRBJ2-7, is DVKVTQSSRYLVKRTGEKVFLECVQDMDHENMFWYRQDPGLGLRLIYFSYDVKMKEKGDIPEGYSVSREKKERFSLILESASTNQTSMYLCASRQGVSYEQYFGPGTRLTVT.

The chain recombines TRBV11-2 with TRBJ2-1; D may be TRBD1 (5 bases). Per the germline V gene, CDR1 is SGHAT and CDR2 is FQNNGV. Trimming shortened V by 5 bases and J by 3 bases, and 14 bases separated the two germline ends. The CDR3 consists of 15 residues. The CDR3 nucleotides are TGTGCCAGCAGCCCCAGGGTTCTGATCTACAATGAGCAGTTCTTC. Protein: CASSPRVLIYNEQFF. Full variable domain (remainder filled in from reference TRBV11-2 and TRBJ2-1): EAGVAQSPRYKIIEKRQSVAFWCNPISGHATLYWYQQILGQGPKLLIQFQNNGVVDDSQLPKDRFSAERLKGVDSTLKIQPAKLEDSAVYLCASSPRVLIYNEQFFGPGTRLTVL.

The rearrangement links TRBV4-3 to TRBJ2-1, with TRBD1 identical over 7 bases. The J call may not be correct, given that the DNA end is closer to TRBJ2-4. The germline V gene encodes CDR1 LGHNA and CDR2 YSLEER. The CDR3 contains 16 residues. In DNA, the CDR3 is TGCGCCAGCAGCCAAGAAGAAGGGACAGTCCTAGGCGGTCAGTACTTC. Amino acid sequence: CASSQEEGTVLGGQYF.

Only a few counts were recorded for this clonotype. The genes are TRBV24-1 and TRBJ2-1; D may be TRBD1 (5 bases). This CDR3 is 14 amino acids long. The V end lost 9 bases, the J end lost 10 bases, and 21 bases lay between the germline ends. The germline V gene encodes CDR1 KGHDR and CDR2 SFDVKD. Here the CDR3 reads CATSRPETAVEQFF. CDR3 sequence (DNA): TGTGCCACCTCAAGGCCTGAGACAGCTGTCGAGCAGTTCTTC.

This clonotype was counted once. The chain uses TRBV7-2 and TRBJ2-5; perhaps TRBD2 as D (6 bases). The V gene lost 4 bases and the J gene lost 0 bases, with 9 bases spanning the gap. The germline V gene has CDR1 SGHTA and CDR2 FQGNSA. This CDR3 is built from 14 residues. CDR3 coding DNA: TGTGCCAGCAGCTCCGGGGGATACCAAGAGACCCAGTACTTC. It encodes CASSSGGYQETQYF.

The gene calls are TRBV20-1 and TRBJ1-5, with D possibly matching TRBD1 (6 bases). The germline V and J ends were trimmed by 3 bases and 9 bases, with 15 bases remaining between them. The germline CDR1 and CDR2 sequences are DFQATT and SNEGSKA (reference sequence). The CDR3 totals 13 residues. CDR3 region: CSASHRANRPQHF. The CDR3 DNA sequence: TGCAGTGCTAGCCACAGGGCCAACAGGCCCCAGCATTTT.

The chain carries TRBV20-1 and TRBJ2-5; 7 bases align to TRBD1. V lost 4 bases, J lost 3 bases, and 8 bases stayed unmatched. Germline values: CDR1 DFQATT, CDR2 SNEGSKA (reference sequence). The CDR3 has 14 residues. The CDR3 is CSATKQGWEETQYF. The CDR3 nucleotides read TGCAGTGCTACGAAACAGGGGTGGGAAGAGACCCAGTACTTC.

V and J are TRBV28 and TRBJ2-7; D is tentatively TRBD1 or TRBD2 (5 bases each). Deletions cut 8 bases from V and 2 bases from J, with 10 bases between. Germline CDR1 is MDHEN and CDR2 is SYDVKM. The CDR3 sequence is 12 residues long. The CDR3 DNA reads TGTGCCAGCCGGGACCCCGCCTACGAGCAGTACTTC. Protein: CASRDPAYEQYF. The full variable domain, completed using reference TRBV28 and TRBJ2-7, is DVKVTQSSRYLVKRTGEKVFLECVQDMDHENMFWYRQDPGLGLRLIYFSYDVKMKEKGDIPEGYSVSREKKERFSLILESASTNQTSMYLCASRDPAYEQYFGPGTRLTVT.

V is TRBV6-2 or TRBV6-3 and J is TRBJ2-3, with 7 bases aligning to TRBD2. The germline V gene has CDR1 MNHEY and CDR2 SVGEGT. The CDR3 spans 16 residues. The V segment lost 4 bases and the J segment 4 bases; nucleotides outside the gene matches: 11. The CDR3 sequence is CASSWRLGEGADTQYF. The CDR3 DNA reads as TGTGCCAGCAGTTGGCGACTCGGGGAGGGAGCAGATACGCAGTATTTT.

This clonotype was seen once. This rearrangement joins TRBV5-6 to TRBJ2-1; the D call may be TRBD1 or TRBD2 (5 bases each). The germline gives CDR1 SGHDT, CDR2 YYEEEE. Deletions cut 4 bases from V and 0 bases from J, with 17 bases between. The length of the CDR3 is 17 residues. The CDR3 reads CASSLIGTAVSYNEQFF. Here the CDR3 DNA reads TGTGCCAGCAGCCTTATCGGGACCGCAGTCTCCTACAATGAGCAGTTCTTC.

The chain uses TRBV27 and TRBJ2-7; a possible D gene is TRBD1 (6 bases). V lost 6 bases, J lost 0 bases, and 15 bases lay in between. The germline CDR1 and CDR2 sequences are MNHEY and SMNVEV (reference sequence). CDR3 length equals 15 residues. CDR3 residues: CASSPIDRTSYEQYF. The CDR3 DNA reads TGTGCCAGCAGCCCCATCGACAGGACCTCCTACGAGCAGTACTTC.

The V gene is TRBV7-9, the J gene TRBJ1-6; D call uncertain. Germline loops: CDR1 SEHNR, CDR2 FQNEAQ (reference sequence). Trimming took off 7 bases at V and 7 bases at J, with 23 bases between the two ends. CDR3 length: 17 amino acids. CDR3 region: CASIQYPYGDPNSPLHF. DNA for the CDR3: TGTGCCAGCATCCAATACCCTTACGGCGATCCCAATTCACCCCTCCACTTT.

The chain has TRBV7-2 and TRBJ2-5; 7 positions match TRBD2. The DNA end lines up better with TRBJ2-7; the J call may be wrong. This CDR3 comprises 14 residues. Germline CDR1 is SGHTA and CDR2 is FQGNSA. In DNA form, the CDR3 reads TGTGCCAGCAGCCTTGATCGGGAGGTCCACGAGCAGTACTTC. As protein: CASSLDREVHEQYF.

The chain is built from TRBV27 and TRBJ2-3, with D perhaps being TRBD1 or TRBD2 (5 bases each). This CDR3 contains 14 residues. The germline V gene encodes CDR1 MNHEY and CDR2 SMNVEV (reference sequence). This chain's CDR3 is CGTGRSESTDTQYF. The CDR3 DNA sequence: TGTGGCACGGGACGGAGCGAGAGCACAGATACGCAGTATTTT.